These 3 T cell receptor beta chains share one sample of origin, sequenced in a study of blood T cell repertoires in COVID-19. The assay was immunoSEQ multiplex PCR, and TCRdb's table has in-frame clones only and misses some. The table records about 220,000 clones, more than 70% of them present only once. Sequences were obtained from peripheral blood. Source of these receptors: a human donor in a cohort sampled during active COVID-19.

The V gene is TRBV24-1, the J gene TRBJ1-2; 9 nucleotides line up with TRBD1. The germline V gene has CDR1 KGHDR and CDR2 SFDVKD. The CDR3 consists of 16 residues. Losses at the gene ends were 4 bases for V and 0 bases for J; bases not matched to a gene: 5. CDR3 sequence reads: CATSETGTGPNYGYTF. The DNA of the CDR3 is TGTGCCACCAGTGAGACCGGGACAGGGCCTAACTATGGCTACACCTTC.

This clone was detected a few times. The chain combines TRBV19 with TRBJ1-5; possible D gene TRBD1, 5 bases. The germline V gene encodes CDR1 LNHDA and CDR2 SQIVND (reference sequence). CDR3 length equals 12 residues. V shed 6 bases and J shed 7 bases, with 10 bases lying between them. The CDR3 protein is CASRVAGQPQHF. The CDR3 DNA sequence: TGTGCCAGTAGAGTGGCAGGGCAGCCCCAGCATTTT. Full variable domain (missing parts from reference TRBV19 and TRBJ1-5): DGGITQSPKYLFRKEGQNVTLSCEQNLNHDAMYWYRQDPGQGLRLIYYSQIVNDFQKGDIAEGYSVSREKKESFPLTVTSAQKNPTAFYLCASRVAGQPQHFGDGTRLSIL.

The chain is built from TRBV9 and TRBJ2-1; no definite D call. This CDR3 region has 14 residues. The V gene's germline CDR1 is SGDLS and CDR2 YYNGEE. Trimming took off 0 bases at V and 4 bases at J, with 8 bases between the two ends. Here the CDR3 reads CASSVEPPYNEQFF. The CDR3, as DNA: TGTGCCAGCAGCGTAGAGCCTCCTTACAATGAGCAGTTCTTC.